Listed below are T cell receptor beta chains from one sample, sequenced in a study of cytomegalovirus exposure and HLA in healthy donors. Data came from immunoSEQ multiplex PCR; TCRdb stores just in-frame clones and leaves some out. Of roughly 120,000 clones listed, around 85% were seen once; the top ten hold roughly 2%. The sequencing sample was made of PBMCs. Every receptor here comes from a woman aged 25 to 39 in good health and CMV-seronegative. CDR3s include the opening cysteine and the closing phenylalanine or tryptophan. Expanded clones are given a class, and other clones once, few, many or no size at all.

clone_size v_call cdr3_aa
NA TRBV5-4 CASSSRGSLLEIYF
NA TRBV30 CAWRGDSGYTF
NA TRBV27 CASSLIRGGGGTDTQYF
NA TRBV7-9 CASSLDRVEDTQYF
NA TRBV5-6 CASLGGFPNYGYTF
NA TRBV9 CASSVEARTTTSTDTQYF
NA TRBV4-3 CASSQVRAYGYTF
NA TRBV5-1 CASSFSGGEDGELFF
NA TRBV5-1 CASSLAKGISYEQYF
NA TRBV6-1 CASAGTVNQPQHF
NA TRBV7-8 CASSPRGGLYEQYF
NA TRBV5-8 CASRAGGEYGYTF
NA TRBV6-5 CASSYSTSGGAAEQFF
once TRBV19 CASREGANEKLFF
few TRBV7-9 CASSLGVRGNYGYTF
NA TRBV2 CASSGHPRGTEAFF
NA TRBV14 CASSQETRNSPLHF
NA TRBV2 CASSLGQPAGNEKLFF
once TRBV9 CASSDRPSSYNEQFF
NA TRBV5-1 CASSWGQGAQEGGYTF
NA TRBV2 CASSEQDRGHSPLHF
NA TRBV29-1 CSVEGAREKLFF
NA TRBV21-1 CASRGQEIQPQHF
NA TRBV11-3 CASSRTSGTRDTQYF
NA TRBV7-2 CASSQLGGGKDTQYF
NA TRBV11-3 CASSEPQETQYF
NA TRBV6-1 CASSVKEINQPQHF
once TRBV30 CAWILRGGTYEQYF
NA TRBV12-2 CASRTGGGAGETQYF
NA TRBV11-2 CASSPGPRNSPLHF
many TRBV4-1 CASSHGQGRDQETQYF
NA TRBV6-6 CASSERGGATNEKLFF
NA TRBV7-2 CASSPRIGANEKLFF